These T cell receptor beta chains were read from a single sample in a study of T cells in Graves' hyperthyroidism and ophthalmopathy. TCRdb passed the multiplex PCR reads through MiXCR, listing each CDR3 protein once. The top ten clones hold about 12% of a sample with about 640,000 distinct CDR3 sequences, about 14% of them seen once. What was sequenced was blood. These receptors were taken from a woman aged 45-60 years with Graves' ophthalmopathy. The CDR3 runs from the conserved cysteine through the conserved F or W. The D gene is left open where the match is weak. Some rows mark clone size as missing; the rest say once, few, many or name a class of expanded clone.

TRBJ1-2,14,TRBV2,TRBD1,.,CASRGDRNSGGYTF,TGTGCCAGCAGAGGGGACAGAAACTCGGGTGGCTACACCTTC
TRBJ2-1,11,TRBV24-1,.,.,CATSVFNEQFF,TGTGCCACCAGTGTCTTCAATGAGCAGTTCTTC
TRBJ2-7,14,TRBV6-5,.,.,CASSYDWNSYEQYF,TGTGCCAGCAGTTACGATTGGAACAGTTACGAGCAGTACTTC
TRBJ1-1,16,TRBV5-8,TRBD1,few,CASSKNRGGLGTEAFF,TGTGCCAGCAGCAAGAACAGGGGCGGGTTGGGCACTGAAGCTTTCTTT
TRBJ2-3,16,TRBV9,TRBD2,many,CASSVGLAGGPDTQYF,TGTGCCAGCAGCGTAGGACTAGCGGGAGGGCCGGATACGCAGTATTTT
TRBJ2-2,14,TRBV7-2,.,many,CASRSVGRTGELFF,TGTGCCAGCAGATCGGTAGGGAGGACCGGGGAGCTGTTTTTT
TRBJ2-1,12,TRBV25-1,.,.,CASRTVLNEQFF,TGTGCCAGCAGGACTGTGCTCAATGAGCAGTTCTTC
TRBJ2-2,21,TRBV19,TRBD1,.,CASSIRRNRDRGSSDTWELFF,TGTGCCAGTAGTATCAGAAGAAACCGGGACAGGGGGTCGAGCGACACCTGGGAGCTGTTTTTT
TRBJ2-3,14,TRBV20-1,.,.,CSARDVPGLTTQYF,TGCAGTGCTAGAGATGTCCCGGGGCTTACCACGCAGTATTTT
TRBJ2-3,16,TRBV29-1,.,many,CSVKGARREGTDTQYF,TGCAGCGTCAAGGGGGCGCGGCGGGAGGGCACAGATACGCAGTATTTT
TRBJ2-7,15,TRBV2,TRBD2,many,CASMGLAGGSYEQYF,TGTGCCAGTATGGGACTAGCGGGAGGTTCCTACGAGCAGTACTTC
TRBJ2-1,15,TRBV19,.,.,CASANTGMGYNEQFF,TGTGCCAGCGCTAACACAGGGATGGGCTACAATGAGCAGTTCTTC
TRBJ2-2,14,TRBV5-1,.,many,CASSLGIAPGELFF,TGCGCCAGCAGCTTGGGAATAGCCCCCGGGGAGCTGTTTTTT
TRBJ2-5,17,TRBV28,TRBD2,many,CASSLDYSLAGDETQYF,TGTGCCAGCAGTTTAGACTATTCACTAGCGGGAGATGAGACCCAGTACTTC
TRBJ1-4,15,TRBV5-1,TRBD1,.,CASSLGTGGREKLFF,TGCGCCAGCAGCTTGGGGACAGGCGGTAGAGAAAAACTGTTTTTT
TRBJ1-5,17,TRBV6-2/TRBV6-3,TRBD1,.,CASSKGTGWKGGQPQHF,TGTGCCAGCAGTAAAGGGACAGGCTGGAAGGGAGGGCAGCCCCAGCATTTT
TRBJ2-7,12,TRBV5-1,.,many,CASSLVSYEQYF,TGTGCCAGCAGCTTAGTCAGCTACGAGCAGTACTTC
TRBJ1-1,11,TRBV20-1,.,few,CSATMNTEAFF,TGCAGTGCTACCATGAACACTGAAGCTTTCTTT
TRBJ2-7,15,TRBV24-1,TRBD1,many,CATSGGQGRSHEQYF,TGTGCCACCAGTGGGGGACAGGGGCGAAGTCACGAGCAGTACTTC
TRBJ1-5,15,TRBV10-3,.,.,CAISASGTTNQPQHF,TGTGCCATCAGTGCCTCCGGGACGACCAATCAGCCCCAGCATTTT